One sample yielded the 15 T cell receptor beta chains listed below, sequenced in a study of Graves' ophthalmopathy and Graves' hyperthyroidism. As the template, RNA transcripts were used to amplify TCR beta CDR3 regions. Following a first-round RT-PCR that used HTBI primers, a second-round multiplex PCR was carried out. TCRdb called the multiplex PCR reads again in MiXCR, with one record for every CDR3 protein. The repertoire includes some 750,000 distinct CDR3 sequences, 35% to 50% of them detected once, and approximately 46% sits in the top ten. Sequencing was performed on peripheral blood. These TCRs come from an adult man with Graves' ophthalmopathy.

This clonotype was seen once. The rearrangement uses TRBV2 and TRBJ2-1; no firm D call. Per the germline V gene, CDR1 is SNHLY and CDR2 is FYNNEI. V gave up 8 bases and J gave up 3 bases, with 11 bases separating them. The length of the CDR3 is 13 residues. The CDR3 coding sequence is TGTGCCAGCGAAGGAAGTTTCTACAATGAGCAGTTCTTC. This translates into CASEGSFYNEQFF. Combining the CDR3 with reference TRBV2 and TRBJ2-1 gives the whole variable domain EPEVTQTPSHQVTQMGQEVILRCVPISNHLYFYWYRQILGQKVEFLVSFYNNEISEKSEIFDDQFSVERPDGSNFTLKIRSTKLEDSAMYFCASEGSFYNEQFFGPGTRLTVL.

With regard to this clonotype: Being one base from a much bigger clone, this may be a read error. The V gene is TRBV12-3 or TRBV12-4, the J gene TRBJ2-5; the D gene could be TRBD1 or TRBD2 (5 bases each). The V end was cut by 6 bases, the J end by 3 bases, with 17 bases between. The CDR3 is 15 amino acids. CDR3 region: CASSSGSTAEETQYF. The CDR3 DNA reads as TGTGCCAGCAGCTCAGGGTCGACAGCGGAAGAGACCCAGTACTTC.

This clonotype was recorded many times. This chain links TRBV2 with TRBJ2-5; 8 bases are a match to TRBD2. CDR3 size: 13 residues. V dropped 4 bases and J dropped 5; count of bases not matched to a gene: 3. Germline V gives CDR1 SNHLY, CDR2 FYNNEI. As DNA, the CDR3 is TGTGCCAGCAGTGCGGGAGGGTTGGAGACCCAGTACTTC. Protein: CASSAGGLETQYF. Together with reference TRBV2 and TRBJ2-5, the CDR3 gives the full variable domain: EPEVTQTPSHQVTQMGQEVILRCVPISNHLYFYWYRQILGQKVEFLVSFYNNEISEKSEIFDDQFSVERPDGSNFTLKIRSTKLEDSAMYFCASSAGGLETQYFGPGTRLLVL.

Many counts were recorded for this clonotype. The J gene is TRBJ2-2, the V gene TRBV7-9; 8 bases align to TRBD1. Germline CDR1 is SEHNR and CDR2 is FQNEAQ (reference sequence). V lost 3 bases, J lost 0 bases, and 3 bases stayed unmatched. The CDR3 consists of 16 residues. This CDR3 is CASSFGTGANTGELFF. The CDR3 region has the DNA TGTGCCAGCAGCTTTGGGACAGGCGCGAACACCGGGGAGCTGTTTTTT.

This chain joins TRBV24-1 and TRBJ2-2; 13 bases match TRBD2. CDR1 is KGHDR, CDR2 SFDVKD, per germline. J was trimmed by 5 bases and V by 4 bases; bases with no gene match: 3. This CDR3 is 16 amino acids long. Written as DNA, the CDR3 is TGTGCCACCAGTGACAGGACTAGCGGGGGAACCGGGGAGCTGTTTTTT. Its protein is CATSDRTSGGTGELFF.

This chain joins TRBV19 and TRBJ1-2; D is undetermined. Trimming took off 3 bases at V and 11 bases at J, with 16 bases between the two ends. The CDR3 length is 13 residues. Germline CDR1 LNHDA, CDR2 SQIVND (reference sequence). The CDR3 DNA follows: TGTGCCAGTAGTATTCAGGAGCACTATGAATACACCTTC. This codes for CASSIQEHYEYTF.

The chain has TRBV29-1 and TRBJ2-7; 10 nucleotides line up with TRBD1. The CDR3 totals 14 residues. CDR1 SQVTM and CDR2 ANQGSEA come from the germline V gene. Unmatched junction bases numbered 8, after V lost 6 bases and J lost 3 bases. This CDR3 reads CSVIGGQGGYEQYF. The CDR3 nucleotides are TGCAGCGTGATCGGCGGACAGGGGGGCTACGAGCAGTACTTC.

About this clonotype: One end of the junction varies from germline; a read error may be responsible. The chain carries TRBV7-9 and TRBJ2-6; D may be TRBD2 (6 bases). The CDR3 totals 14 residues. Germline V lookup: CDR1 SEHNR, CDR2 FQNEAQ (reference sequence). Here the CDR3 DNA reads TGTGCTAGCAGCCGACGGGGGGGGGCCAACGTCCTGACTTTC. Its translation is CASSRRGGANVLTF.

This clonotype turned up a few times. V gene TRBV20-1 combines with J gene TRBJ1-1, with 8 bases fitting TRBD1. Germline assignment: CDR1 DFQATT and CDR2 SNEGSKA (reference sequence). Trimming cost V 1 base and J 4 bases; bases outside gene matches: 2. The CDR3 is 13 residues long. The CDR3 region has the DNA TGCAGTGCTAGAGGCAGGGGGCTCACTGAAGCTTTCTTT. Protein: CSARGRGLTEAFF.

The chain employs TRBV9 and TRBJ1-4; 10 bases map to TRBD1. Germline V CDR1 and CDR2: SGDLS, YYNGEE. The CDR3 is made up of 15 amino acids. With 2 bases clipped from V and 6 bases from J, the junction kept 4 bases outside the gene matches. The CDR3 here is CASSVDRGMDEKLFF. In DNA, the CDR3 is TGTGCCAGCAGCGTGGACAGGGGGATGGATGAAAAACTGTTTTTT.

The V and J genes are TRBV7-9 and TRBJ2-2; D might be TRBD1 (6 bases). V lost 1 base to trimming and J lost 4 bases, with 10 bases between them. CDR1 and CDR2 (germline): SEHNR, FQNEAQ (reference sequence). This CDR3 is built from 15 residues. For the CDR3, the DNA is TGTGCCAGCAGCTTAGATAGGGGGACCACCGGGGAGCTGTTTTTT. Translating it yields CASSLDRGTTGELFF.

The V and J genes are TRBV7-9 and TRBJ2-7, with 8 nucleotides matching TRBD1. After removal of 5 bases from V and 5 bases from J, the junction contained 11 bases not matched to a gene. Germline V lookup: CDR1 SEHNR, CDR2 FQNEAQ (reference sequence). The CDR3 spans 15 residues. DNA of the CDR3: TGTGCCAGCAGCCTCCGGACAGGGTCGGTAAACGAGCAGTACTTC. This encodes CASSLRTGSVNEQYF.

Notes on this clonotype: An end of the junction differs from the germline gene, which may be a read error. The CDR3, as DNA: TGCGCCAGCAGCTCCCTGGGAGGCGGGAGGAACACCGGGGAGCTGCTTTTT. Translated: CASSSLGGGRNTGELLF. The chain joins TRBV10-2 to TRBJ2-2, with TRBD2 identical over 8 bases. CDR3 size: 17 residues. Germline-derived CDR1 and CDR2 are WSHSY and SAAADI.

The chain recombines TRBV2 with TRBJ1-1; unclear D gene. Trimming cost V 6 bases and J 5 bases, with 16 bases left between them. CDR1 is SNHLY and CDR2 is FYNNEI in the germline V gene. The CDR3 is 14 residues long. Here the CDR3 DNA reads TGTGCCAGCAGCCAAGTCGGCGCGGGGACTGAAGCTTTCTTT. It is translated as CASSQVGAGTEAFF.

The rearrangement links TRBV15 to TRBJ1-6; D is unclear. This CDR3 is built from 14 residues. From germline, CDR1 is LNHNV and CDR2 YYDKDF (reference sequence). V was clipped by 2 bases and J by 10 bases, with 12 bases between them. CDR3 loop: CATSRSGGYSPLHF. The DNA of the CDR3 is TGTGCCACCAGCAGATCGGGAGGTTACTCACCCCTCCACTTT.